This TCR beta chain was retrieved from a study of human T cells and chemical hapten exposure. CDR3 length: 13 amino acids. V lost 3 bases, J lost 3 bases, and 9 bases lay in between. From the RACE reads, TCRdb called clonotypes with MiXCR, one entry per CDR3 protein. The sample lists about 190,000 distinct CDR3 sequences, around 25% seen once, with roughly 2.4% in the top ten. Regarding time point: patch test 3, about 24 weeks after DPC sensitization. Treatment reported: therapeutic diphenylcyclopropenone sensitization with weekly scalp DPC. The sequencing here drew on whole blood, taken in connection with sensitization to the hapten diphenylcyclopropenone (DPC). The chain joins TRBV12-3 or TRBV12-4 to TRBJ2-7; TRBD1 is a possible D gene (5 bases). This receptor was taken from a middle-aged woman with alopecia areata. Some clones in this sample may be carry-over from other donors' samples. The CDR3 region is CASSFGRDYEQYF. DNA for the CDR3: TGTGCCAGCAGTTTTGGCAGGGACTACGAGCAGTACTTC.